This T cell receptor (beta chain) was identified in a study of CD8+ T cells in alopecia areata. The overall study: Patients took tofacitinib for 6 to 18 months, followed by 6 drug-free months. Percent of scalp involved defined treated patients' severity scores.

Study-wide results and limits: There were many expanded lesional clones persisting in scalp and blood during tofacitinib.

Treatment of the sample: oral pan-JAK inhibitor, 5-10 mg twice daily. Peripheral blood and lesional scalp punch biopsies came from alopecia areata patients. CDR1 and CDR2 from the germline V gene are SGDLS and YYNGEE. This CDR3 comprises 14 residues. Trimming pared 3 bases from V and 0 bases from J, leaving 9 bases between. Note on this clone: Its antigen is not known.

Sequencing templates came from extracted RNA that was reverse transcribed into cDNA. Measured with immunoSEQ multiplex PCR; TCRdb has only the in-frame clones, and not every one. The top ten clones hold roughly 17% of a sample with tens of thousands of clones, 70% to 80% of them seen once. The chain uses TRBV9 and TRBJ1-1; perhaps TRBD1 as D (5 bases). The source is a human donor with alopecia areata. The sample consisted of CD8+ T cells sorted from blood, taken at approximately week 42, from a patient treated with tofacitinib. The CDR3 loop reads CASSATDLNTEAFF. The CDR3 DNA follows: TGTGCCAGCAGCGCGACAGATTTGAACACTGAAGCTTTCTTT.